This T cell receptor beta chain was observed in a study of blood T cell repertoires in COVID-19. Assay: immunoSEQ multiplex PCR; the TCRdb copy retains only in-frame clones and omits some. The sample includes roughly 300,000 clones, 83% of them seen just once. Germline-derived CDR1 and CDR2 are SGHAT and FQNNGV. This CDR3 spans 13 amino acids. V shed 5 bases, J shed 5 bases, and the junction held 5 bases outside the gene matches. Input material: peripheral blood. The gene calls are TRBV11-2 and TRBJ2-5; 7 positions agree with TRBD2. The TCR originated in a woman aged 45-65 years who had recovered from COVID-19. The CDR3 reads CASSPVGGETQYF. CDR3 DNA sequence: TGTGCCAGCAGCCCAGTCGGGGGGGAGACCCAGTACTTC. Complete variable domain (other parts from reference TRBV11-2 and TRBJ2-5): EAGVAQSPRYKIIEKRQSVAFWCNPISGHATLYWYQQILGQGPKLLIQFQNNGVVDDSQLPKDRFSAERLKGVDSTLKIQPAKLEDSAVYLCASSPVGGETQYFGPGTRLLVL.